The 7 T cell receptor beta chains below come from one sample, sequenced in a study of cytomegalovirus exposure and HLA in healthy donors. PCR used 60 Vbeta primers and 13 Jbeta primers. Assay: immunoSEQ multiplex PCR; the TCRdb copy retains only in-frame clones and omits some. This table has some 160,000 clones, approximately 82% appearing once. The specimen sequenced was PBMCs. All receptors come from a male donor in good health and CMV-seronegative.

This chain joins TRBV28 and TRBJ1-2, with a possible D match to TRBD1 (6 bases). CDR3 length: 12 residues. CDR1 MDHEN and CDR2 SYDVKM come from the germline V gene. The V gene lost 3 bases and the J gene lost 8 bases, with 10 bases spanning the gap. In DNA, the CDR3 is TGTGCCAGCAGTTTGGAACAGGGAGGCTACACCTTC. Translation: CASSLEQGGYTF.

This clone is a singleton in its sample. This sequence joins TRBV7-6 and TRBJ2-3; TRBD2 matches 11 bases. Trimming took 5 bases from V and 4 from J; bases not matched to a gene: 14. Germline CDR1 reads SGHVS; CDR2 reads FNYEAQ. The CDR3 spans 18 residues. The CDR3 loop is CASSQGLTSGSSPDTQYF. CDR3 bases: TGTGCCAGCAGCCAAGGCCTAACTAGCGGGAGTAGCCCAGATACGCAGTATTTT.

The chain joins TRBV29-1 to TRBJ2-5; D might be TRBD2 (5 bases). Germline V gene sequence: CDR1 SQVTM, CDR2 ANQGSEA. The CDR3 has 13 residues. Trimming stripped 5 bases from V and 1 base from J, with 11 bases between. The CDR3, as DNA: TGCAGCGTTCTCGGACTGCCCCAAGAGACCCAGTACTTC. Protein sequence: CSVLGLPQETQYF.

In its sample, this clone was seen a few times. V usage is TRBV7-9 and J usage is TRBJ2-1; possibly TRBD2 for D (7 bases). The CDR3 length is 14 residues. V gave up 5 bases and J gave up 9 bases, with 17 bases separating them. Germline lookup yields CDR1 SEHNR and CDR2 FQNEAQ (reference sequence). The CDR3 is CASSADRGAAEQFF. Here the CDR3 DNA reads TGTGCCAGCAGCGCAGATCGGGGGGCGGCTGAGCAGTTCTTC.

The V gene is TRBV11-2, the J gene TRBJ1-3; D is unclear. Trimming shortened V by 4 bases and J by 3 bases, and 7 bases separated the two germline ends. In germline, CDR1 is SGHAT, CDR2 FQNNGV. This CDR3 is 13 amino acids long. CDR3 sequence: CASSSGIGNTIYF. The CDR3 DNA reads TGTGCCAGCAGCTCGGGTATTGGAAACACCATATATTTT.

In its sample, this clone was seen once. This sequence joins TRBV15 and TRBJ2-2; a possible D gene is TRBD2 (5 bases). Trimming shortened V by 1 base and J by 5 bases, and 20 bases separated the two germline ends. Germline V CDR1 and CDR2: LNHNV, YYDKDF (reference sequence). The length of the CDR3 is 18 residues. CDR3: CATSRAAAVIVTTGELFF. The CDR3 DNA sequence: TGTGCCACCAGCAGAGCGGCAGCGGTAATAGTCACTACCGGGGAGCTGTTTTTT.

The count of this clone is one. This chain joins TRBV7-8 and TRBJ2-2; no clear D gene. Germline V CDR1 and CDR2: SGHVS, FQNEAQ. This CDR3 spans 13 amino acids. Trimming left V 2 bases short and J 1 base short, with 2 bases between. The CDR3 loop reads CASSLLNTGELFF. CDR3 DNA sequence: TGTGCCAGCAGCTTACTGAACACCGGGGAGCTGTTTTTT. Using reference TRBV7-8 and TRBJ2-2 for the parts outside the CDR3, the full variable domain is GAGVSQSPRYKVAKRGQDVALRCDPISGHVSLFWYQQALGQGPEFLTYFQNEAQLDKSGLPSDRFFAERPEGSVSTLKIQRTQQEDSAVYLCASSLLNTGELFFGEGSRLTVL.